A single sample is the source of the 13 T cell receptor beta chains below, sequenced in a study of neurological immune-mediated disorders. TCRdb analysed the 5' RACE reads with MiXCR anew, one entry per CDR3 protein. This sample has about 41,000 distinct CDR3 sequences, with 14% found just once. Specimen: CD4+ T cells from blood. Receptors were obtained from a woman aged 55-69 years with HTLV-1-associated myelopathy (HAM/TSP).

This clonotype was recorded at least ten times. The chain links TRBV5-1 to TRBJ2-3; a possible D gene is TRBD1 (6 bases). This CDR3 is built from 12 residues. The germline V and J ends were trimmed by 5 bases and 5 bases, with 9 bases remaining between them. The germline V gene has CDR1 SGHRS and CDR2 YFSETQ. The CDR3 reads CASRGAGDTQYF. The CDR3 region has the DNA TGCGCCAGCAGGGGGGCGGGAGATACGCAGTATTTT.

This clonotype appeared many times. J is TRBJ2-3 and V is TRBV11-1; D unclear. From germline, CDR1 is SGHAT and CDR2 FQDESV (reference sequence). V was shortened by 1 base and J by 2 bases, with 10 bases between the two germline ends. The CDR3 loop spans 15 amino acids. This CDR3 is CASSLGSVPTDTQYF. CDR3 nucleotides: TGTGCCAGCAGCTTAGGTTCCGTGCCCACAGATACGCAGTATTTT.

This clonotype was recorded at least ten times. This chain joins TRBV12-3 or TRBV12-4 and TRBJ1-1, with D perhaps TRBD1 (6 bases). V was cut by 3 bases and J by 2 bases, with 10 bases left in between. This CDR3 has 14 residues. CDR3 in DNA: TGTGCCAGCAGTTTGCAGGGGATTAACACTGAAGCTTTCTTT. This codes for CASSLQGINTEAFF.

This clonotype came up many times. The rearrangement uses TRBV11-3 and TRBJ2-1; no clear D. The V end was cut by 5 bases, the J end by 2 bases, with 13 bases between. Germline V gives CDR1 SGHNT, CDR2 YENEEA. The CDR3 spans 15 residues. CDR3 loop: CASSPDPSAYNEQFF. The CDR3 bases are TGTGCCAGCAGCCCCGACCCCTCAGCCTACAATGAGCAGTTCTTC.

This clonotype was found many times. The chain joins TRBV30 to TRBJ2-7; the match to TRBD1 covers 7 bases. This CDR3 has 15 residues. V was pared by 5 bases and J by 0 bases, with 10 bases of the junction left unmatched. From germline, CDR1 is GTSNPN and CDR2 SVGIG (reference sequence). The CDR3 is CAWEPGQKISYEQYF. CDR3 nucleotides: TGTGCCTGGGAGCCGGGACAGAAAATCTCCTACGAGCAGTACTTC.

This clonotype was seen many times. The chain links TRBV7-9 to TRBJ1-1; no clear D gene. This CDR3 contains 13 residues. Germline-derived CDR1 and CDR2 are SEHNR and FQNEAQ (reference sequence). Trimming removed 6 bases at V and 3 bases at J, with 11 bases between. CDR3 in DNA: TGTGCCAGCAGGTGGGGAAGGGACACTGAAGCTTTCTTT. Protein product: CASRWGRDTEAFF. The variable domain in full, with the rest retrieved from reference TRBV7-9 and TRBJ1-1, is DTGVSQNPRHKITKRGQNVTFRCDPISEHNRLYWYRQTLGQGPEFLTYFQNEAQLEKSRLLSDRFSAERPKGSFSTLEIQRTEQGDSAMYLCASRWGRDTEAFFGQGTRLTVV.

This clonotype was recorded at least ten times. This chain connects TRBV24-1 to TRBJ1-2; 8 positions agree with TRBD1. V was clipped by 4 bases and J by 2 bases; unmatched bases: 2. Germline V lookup: CDR1 KGHDR, CDR2 SFDVKD. The CDR3 runs to 14 residues. The CDR3 loop reads CATSDRGLNYGYTF. CDR3 sequence (DNA): TGTGCCACCAGTGACAGGGGGCTGAACTATGGCTACACCTTC.

The chain is built from TRBV7-3 and TRBJ2-1, with 16 positions matching TRBD2. The CDR3 is made up of 16 amino acids. Germline trimming cut 4 bases from V and 8 bases from J; bases unmatched to any gene: 5. CDR1 is SGHTA and CDR2 is FQGTGA in the germline V gene. Here the CDR3 DNA reads TGTGCCAGCAGCTCGGGACTAGCGGGAGGGCCCGATGAGCAGTTCTTC. Protein product: CASSSGLAGGPDEQFF.

This clonotype was seen repeatedly, ten times or more. V is TRBV6-6 and J is TRBJ2-4; possible D gene TRBD1, 6 bases. V shed 7 bases and J shed 0 bases, with 16 bases lying between them. The CDR3 runs 16 residues. Per germline, CDR1 MNHNY and CDR2 SVGAGI (reference sequence). The CDR3 DNA reads TGTGCCAGCACCGGGGACACCCGGATAGCCAAAAACATTCAGTACTTC. It yields the protein CASTGDTRIAKNIQYF.

This chain uses TRBV7-8 with TRBJ2-5; D is perhaps TRBD2 (6 bases). CDR3 length: 15 residues. Trimming stripped 4 bases from V and 5 bases from J, with 17 bases between. Germline lookup yields CDR1 SGHVS and CDR2 FQNEAQ. The CDR3 DNA reads TGTGCCAGCAGCTCATTGGAGGAGGGATTGGAGACCCAGTACTTC. Protein sequence: CASSSLEEGLETQYF. The full variable domain, in which reference TRBV7-8 and TRBJ2-5 provide the parts outside the CDR3, is GAGVSQSPRYKVAKRGQDVALRCDPISGHVSLFWYQQALGQGPEFLTYFQNEAQLDKSGLPSDRFFAERPEGSVSTLKIQRTQQEDSAVYLCASSSLEEGLETQYFGPGTRLLVL.

In its sample, this clonotype was seen many times. This chain uses TRBV20-1 with TRBJ2-2; possible D gene TRBD2, 6 bases. Between the trimmed V and J ends, which lost 2 bases and 5 bases, there was a span of 12 bases. In germline, CDR1 is DFQATT, CDR2 SNEGSKA (reference sequence). The CDR3 totals 14 residues. The CDR3 nucleotides read TGCAGTGCTAGAAAGGGTGGGAGGACCGGGGAGCTGTTTTTT. Its translation is CSARKGGRTGELFF.

The chain uses TRBV5-4 and TRBJ2-7, with D possibly matching TRBD2 (6 bases). Germline V gives CDR1 SGHNT, CDR2 YYREEE (reference sequence). The CDR3 is 15 amino acids. V was trimmed by 3 bases and J by 0 bases, leaving 13 bases between them. The CDR3 loop reads CASSSGRDFSYEQYF. In DNA, the CDR3 is TGTGCCAGCAGCTCGGGCAGGGACTTCTCCTACGAGCAGTACTTC. Complete variable domain (other parts from reference TRBV5-4 and TRBJ2-7): ETGVTQSPTHLIKTRGQQVTLRCSSQSGHNTVSWYQQALGQGPQFIFQYYREEENGRGNFPPRFSGLQFPNYSSELNVNALELDDSALYLCASSSGRDFSYEQYFGPGTRLTVT.

In this sample, this clonotype turned up many times. The rearrangement uses TRBV5-1 and TRBJ1-6, with D uncertain. Germline lookup yields CDR1 SGHRS and CDR2 YFSETQ. V shed 0 bases and J shed 8 bases, with 6 bases lying between them. This CDR3 comprises 13 residues. The CDR3 DNA sequence: TGCGCCAGCAGCTTGGAGTCCTATTCACCCCTCCACTTT. Translation: CASSLESYSPLHF.